These 8 T cell receptor beta chains originate from one sample sequenced in a study of T cells in Graves' hyperthyroidism and ophthalmopathy. From RNA transcripts, TCR beta CDR3 regions were amplified. The primer set for the first-round RT-PCR of the TCR CDR3 was HTBI. TCRdb used MiXCR to reprocess the multiplex PCR reads, holding one entry per CDR3 protein. The sample records about 590,000 distinct CDR3 sequences, approximately 14% being singletons. The material sequenced was blood. These receptors originate from a woman younger than 30 with Graves' ophthalmopathy.

The table lists this clonotype with many counts. This chain uses TRBV27 with TRBJ1-1; D is undetermined. The CDR3 is 13 amino acids. The V end lost 8 bases, the J end lost 3 bases, and 13 bases lay between the germline ends. Germline V gene sequence: CDR1 MNHEY, CDR2 SMNVEV (reference sequence). CDR3 in DNA: TGTGCCAGCTCTATTGGAGGGTACACTGAAGCTTTCTTT. It is translated as CASSIGGYTEAFF.

A few counts support this clonotype. Without the conserved terminal phenylalanine or tryptophan, this CDR3 likely stems from a read error. The genes are TRBV3-1 and TRBJ1-6, with unresolved D. The CDR3 totals 17 residues. Germline CDR1 LGHDT, CDR2 YNNKEL (reference sequence). The V end was cut by 2 bases, the J end by 4 bases, with 15 bases between. DNA of the CDR3: TGTGCCAGCAGCCAATACCCAGCAGGAGGATATAATTCACCCCTCCACTCT. Protein: CASSQYPAGGYNSPLHS.

This clonotype was observed many times. The chain joins TRBV5-1 to TRBJ1-1, with a possible D match to TRBD1 (6 bases). Trimming shortened V by 5 bases and J by 1 base, and 12 bases separated the two germline ends. Germline CDR1 SGHRS, CDR2 YFSETQ. The CDR3 contains 14 residues. CDR3 nucleotide sequence: TGCGCCAGCAGAACCGGACAGCCGAACACTGAAGCTTTCTTT. This translates into CASRTGQPNTEAFF.

This clonotype has at least ten counts. The chain couples TRBV7-9 to TRBJ2-3, with 10 nucleotides matching TRBD1. With 4 bases clipped from V and 2 bases from J, the junction kept 6 bases outside the gene matches. Germline V gene lookup returns CDR1 SEHNR and CDR2 FQNEAQ (reference sequence). The CDR3 spans 16 residues. The CDR3 reads CASSYWGQGHTDTQYF. In DNA form, the CDR3 reads TGTGCCAGCAGCTACTGGGGACAGGGGCACACAGATACGCAGTATTTT.

This clonotype was observed a few times. This chain joins TRBV25-1 and TRBJ1-1; no definite D call. This CDR3 is built from 13 residues. Trimming removed 6 bases from V and 4 bases from J, with 12 bases in between. Germline V gene lookup returns CDR1 MGHDK and CDR2 SYGVNS. The CDR3 coding sequence is TGTGCCAGCAGAGGTCCACGAAGCACTGAAGCTTTCTTT. Its translation is CASRGPRSTEAFF.

This clonotype was detected many times. The chain has TRBV12-3 or TRBV12-4 and TRBJ2-7, with no clear D. The CDR3 length is 14 residues. V was pared by 3 bases and J by 5 bases, with 14 bases between. CDR3 region: CASSFGRPTDEQYF. The CDR3 DNA sequence: TGTGCCAGCAGTTTCGGGCGACCCACCGACGAGCAGTACTTC.

In the case of this clonotype: The junction departs from the called germline gene at one end, perhaps through a read error. The chain employs TRBV19 and TRBJ2-7, with TRBD2 as a possible D gene (5 bases). Germline CDR1 reads LNHDA; CDR2 reads SQIVND (reference sequence). The CDR3 spans 15 residues. The DNA of the CDR3 is TGTGCCAGTAGTATAGACCCCATCGGGAACTACGAGCAGTGCTTC. The encoded protein is CASSIDPIGNYEQCF.

This clonotype was seen ten or more times. The rearrangement links TRBV5-6 to TRBJ2-6; 7 nucleotides match TRBD2. J gave up 4 bases and V 5 bases, and 6 bases lay outside the gene matches. CDR1 is SGHDT, CDR2 YYEEEE, per germline. The CDR3 has 15 residues. CDR3 bases: TGTGCCAGCAGTGGGGAGGGATCGGGGGCCAACGTCCTGACTTTC. Its protein product is CASSGEGSGANVLTF.